The 23 T cell receptor beta chains given below trace back to one sample, sequenced in a study of blood T cell repertoires in COVID-19. This table comes from immunoSEQ multiplex PCR, and its TCRdb copy is limited to in-frame clones, with some not included. The sample consists of 100,000 to 150,000 clones, approximately 83% of them appearing once. Material: peripheral blood. All receptors derive from a man older than 75 with active or convalescent COVID-19.

The chain employs TRBV7-9 and TRBJ1-2; D is uncertain. CDR1 and CDR2 from the germline V gene are SEHNR and FQNEAQ (reference sequence). The germline V and J ends were trimmed by 5 bases and 8 bases, with 9 bases remaining between them. This CDR3 is built from 11 residues. This CDR3 is CASSPSEGYTF. The DNA for the CDR3 is TGTGCCAGCAGCCCATCGGAGGGCTACACCTTC.

This clone has more than one count but fewer than ten. The chain has TRBV7-2 and TRBJ1-2, with 11 bases that match TRBD1. The germline V gene encodes CDR1 SGHTA and CDR2 FQGNSA. This CDR3 is 15 amino acids long. The V segment lost 1 base and the J segment 5 bases; nucleotides outside the gene matches: 3. The CDR3, as DNA: TGTGCCAGCAGCTTAGTAGGGGACAGGGGGTATGGCTACACCTTC. Protein product: CASSLVGDRGYGYTF. Full variable domain (missing parts from reference TRBV7-2 and TRBJ1-2): GAGVSQSPSNKVTEKGKDVELRCDPISGHTALYWYRQSLGQGLEFLIYFQGNSAPDKSGLPSDRFSAERTGGSVSTLTIQRTQQEDSAVYLCASSLVGDRGYGYTFGSGTRLTVV.

This clone was counted once. The rearrangement uses TRBV9 and TRBJ2-5; D gene uncertain. The CDR3 is 11 amino acids. V dropped 5 bases and J dropped 3 bases, with 5 bases sitting between them. Germline CDR1 and CDR2: SGDLS and YYNGEE. In DNA form, the CDR3 reads TGTGCCAGCAGTCCCAAAGAGACCCAGTACTTC. It is translated as CASSPKETQYF.

V and J are TRBV25-1 and TRBJ1-2; 10 bases match TRBD1. Germline CDR1 and CDR2: MGHDK and SYGVNS. The CDR3 is 13 residues long. The J segment lost 4 bases and the V segment lost 7 bases, leaving 3 bases of the junction unmatched. In DNA, the CDR3 is TGTGCCAGCACCCGGACAGGGGGCTATGGCTACACCTTC. This gives the protein CASTRTGGYGYTF.

The chain links TRBV20-1 to TRBJ1-1, with D unresolved. V gave up 5 bases and J gave up 6 bases, with 4 bases separating them. The germline gives CDR1 DFQATT, CDR2 SNEGSKA (reference sequence). The CDR3 loop spans 9 amino acids. Written as DNA, the CDR3 is TGCAGTGCTTATCCTGAAGCTTTCTTT. Its protein is CSAYPEAFF.

The chain recombines TRBV9 with TRBJ2-1; D is unresolved. Trimming stripped 1 base from V and 7 bases from J, with 9 bases between. This CDR3 is built from 13 residues. The V gene's germline CDR1 is SGDLS and CDR2 YYNGEE. In DNA, the CDR3 is TGTGCCAGCAGCGTATCGACTCAGAATGAGCAGTTCTTC. The encoded protein is CASSVSTQNEQFF.

The genes are TRBV18 and TRBJ1-2; D unclear. The CDR3 covers 15 residues. Trimming shortened V by 3 bases and J by 0 bases, and 11 bases separated the two germline ends. CDR1 and CDR2 (germline): KGHSH, LQKENI. CDR3 DNA: TGTGCCAGCTCACCCCGGCCCCTAGCTAACTATGGCTACACCTTC. The encoded protein is CASSPRPLANYGYTF. The complete variable domain, with remaining parts taken from reference TRBV18 and TRBJ1-2, reads NAGVMQNPRHLVRRRGQEARLRCSPMKGHSHVYWYRQLPEEGLKFMVYLQKENIIDESGMPKERFSAEFPKEGPSILRIQQVVRGDSAAYFCASSPRPLANYGYTFGSGTRLTVV.

J is TRBJ1-2 and V is TRBV9; no reliable D call. The CDR3 is 15 residues long. V gave up 5 bases and J gave up 4 bases, with 18 bases separating them. The germline V gene has CDR1 SGDLS and CDR2 YYNGEE. This CDR3 is CASSPTTTSGYGYTF. The DNA of the CDR3 is TGTGCCAGCAGTCCAACTACAACCTCGGGCTATGGCTACACCTTC.

This clone was recorded a few times. The chain is built from TRBV9 and TRBJ2-2; 12 positions match TRBD2. The V gene end was trimmed by 6 bases and the J gene end by 3 bases; junction bases not matched to a gene: 3. The V gene's germline CDR1 is SGDLS and CDR2 YYNGEE. The CDR3 extends over 15 amino acids. The chain's CDR3 is CASTRLAGDTGELFF. As DNA, the CDR3 is TGTGCCAGCACACGACTAGCGGGGGACACCGGGGAGCTGTTTTTT.

The chain has TRBV7-2 and TRBJ2-7; the match to TRBD2 covers 15 bases. V lost 4 bases, J lost 0 bases, and 4 bases stayed unmatched. Looked up from germline, CDR1 is SGHTA and CDR2 is FQGNSA. The CDR3 is 17 residues long. As DNA, the CDR3 is TGTGCCAGCAGCTCCGGGACTAGCGGGAGGTCCTCCTACGAGCAGTACTTC. This translates into CASSSGTSGRSSYEQYF.

The rearrangement uses TRBV6-5 and TRBJ2-7, with 11 bases identical to TRBD1. Germline CDR1 and CDR2: MNHEY and SVGAGI. V gave up 4 bases and J gave up 4 bases; unmatched junction bases: 6. The CDR3 contains 15 residues. CDR3 DNA sequence: TGTGCCAGCAGTTCCCCGGGACAGGGGGTGTACGAGCAGTACTTC. Its translation is CASSSPGQGVYEQYF.

The chain combines TRBV25-1 with TRBJ2-2; tentatively, D is TRBD2 (5 bases). Between the trimmed V and J ends, which lost 8 bases and 1 base, there was a span of 11 bases. Germline V CDR1 and CDR2: MGHDK, SYGVNS. This CDR3 comprises 14 residues. The DNA of the CDR3 is TGTGCCAGCCAAGAGGGCCTGAACACCGGGGAGCTGTTTTTT. This encodes CASQEGLNTGELFF.

This chain links TRBV5-4 with TRBJ1-1; 10 positions match TRBD1. V shed 4 bases, J shed 1 base, and the junction held 10 bases outside the gene matches. CDR1 and CDR2 (germline): SGHNT, YYREEE (reference sequence). The CDR3 runs to 17 residues. The CDR3 sequence is CASSKGTGVSGNTEAFF. CDR3 bases: TGTGCCAGCAGCAAAGGGACAGGGGTTTCTGGGAACACTGAAGCTTTCTTT.

The gene calls are TRBV27 and TRBJ1-1; no definite D call. Germline assignment: CDR1 MNHEY and CDR2 SMNVEV (reference sequence). The CDR3 sequence is 18 residues long. V lost 5 bases, J lost 3 bases, and 25 bases lay in between. The CDR3 DNA is TGTGCCAGCAGTAAGCAATCAATTTCTAACAACCGGGACACTGAAGCTTTCTTT. It codes for CASSKQSISNNRDTEAFF.

V usage is TRBV14 and J usage is TRBJ2-7; D perhaps matches TRBD2 (6 bases). V was clipped by 0 bases and J by 9 bases, with 15 bases between them. The germline V gene has CDR1 SGHDN and CDR2 FVKESK. The length of the CDR3 is 14 residues. CDR3 sequence reads: CASSQESRGAGQYF. As DNA, the CDR3 is TGTGCCAGCAGCCAAGAATCTAGGGGAGCGGGGCAGTACTTC.

The V call is TRBV10-3, the J call TRBJ2-3, with 9 bases aligning to TRBD2. CDR3 length equals 15 residues. Looked up from germline, CDR1 is ENHRY and CDR2 is SYGVKD. V lost 6 bases, J lost 2 bases, and 6 bases stayed unmatched. The CDR3: CAIRPGLAVTDTQYF. In DNA, the CDR3 is TGTGCCATCAGACCGGGACTAGCAGTCACAGATACGCAGTATTTT.

The V gene is TRBV3-1 (or the pseudogene TRBV3-2), the J gene TRBJ2-2; 11 bases align to TRBD2. The CDR3 covers 16 residues. With 1 base clipped from V and 6 bases from J, the junction kept 4 bases outside the gene matches. Looked up from germline, CDR1 is LGHDT and CDR2 is YNNKEL (reference sequence). The CDR3 region has the DNA TGTGCCAGCAGCCAAGCGACTAGCGGGATTGCCGGGGAGCTGTTTTTT. It yields the protein CASSQATSGIAGELFF.

This chain joins TRBV28 and TRBJ2-7; D remains unclear. V was trimmed by 5 bases and J by 3 bases, leaving 14 bases between them. The CDR3 extends over 14 amino acids. Per the germline V gene, CDR1 is MDHEN and CDR2 is SYDVKM. CDR3 coding DNA: TGTGCCAGCAGTGCCCCCATACAGAGCTACGAGCAGTACTTC. Protein sequence: CASSAPIQSYEQYF. Full variable domain (rest looked up from reference TRBV28 and TRBJ2-7): DVKVTQSSRYLVKRTGEKVFLECVQDMDHENMFWYRQDPGLGLRLIYFSYDVKMKEKGDIPEGYSVSREKKERFSLILESASTNQTSMYLCASSAPIQSYEQYFGPGTRLTVT.

This clone was counted once. The chain uses TRBV10-3 and TRBJ2-3, with D tentatively TRBD2 (6 bases). Germline V lookup: CDR1 ENHRY, CDR2 SYGVKD. The CDR3 runs 14 residues. Trimming took off 6 bases at V and 2 bases at J, with 12 bases between the two ends. The CDR3 DNA is TGTGCCATCAGCATTACTAGCTCCACAGATACGCAGTATTTT. Encoded protein: CAISITSSTDTQYF.

This clone was recorded only once. CDR3 amino acids: CASSPDLTVYGYTF. CDR3 in DNA: TGTGCCAGCTCACCTGACTTGACAGTTTATGGCTACACCTTC. The chain uses TRBV18 and TRBJ1-2, with D tentatively TRBD1 (5 bases). The CDR3 contains 14 residues. Germline CDR1 reads KGHSH; CDR2 reads LQKENI. V gave up 3 bases and J gave up 5 bases, with 13 bases separating them.

The V and J genes are TRBV4-2 and TRBJ2-7; 8 positions match TRBD2. Germline CDR1 and CDR2: LGHNA and YNFKEQ. CDR3 length: 14 residues. V gave up 4 bases and J gave up 3 bases; unmatched junction bases: 5. In nucleotides, the CDR3 is TGTGCCAGCAGCCGAGAGCGGGAGAGCTACGAGCAGTACTTC. This translates into CASSRERESYEQYF.

The chain is built from TRBV7-2 and TRBJ2-2; TRBD2 agrees at 15 bases. The V and J ends lost 2 bases and 5 bases, in that order; junction bases with no gene match: 3. Germline CDR1 SGHTA, CDR2 FQGNSA. The CDR3 is made up of 17 amino acids. CDR3 protein: CASSLSGLAGGTGELFF. The CDR3 bases are TGTGCCAGCAGCTTAAGCGGACTAGCGGGAGGGACCGGGGAGCTGTTTTTT.

As to this clone: Additional DNA sequences in this sample encode the identical CDR3. The chain combines TRBV27 with TRBJ1-5; maybe TRBD1 (5 bases). Germline V gene sequence: CDR1 MNHEY, CDR2 SMNVEV (reference sequence). This CDR3 region has 14 residues. The V end lost 2 bases, the J end lost 4 bases, and 9 bases lay between the germline ends. Here the CDR3 DNA reads TGTGCCAGCAGTTTAGCGGGGGGTAATCAGCCCCAGCATTTT. Translating it yields CASSLAGGNQPQHF.